A single sample gave rise to the 8 T cell receptor beta chains below, sequenced in a study of T cells in Graves' hyperthyroidism and ophthalmopathy. Researchers took RNA transcripts and amplified the TCR beta CDR3 regions from them. Carried out on the TCR CDR3, a first-round RT-PCR used the HTBI primer set. TCRdb independently ran MiXCR on the multiplex PCR reads; one entry per CDR3 protein. This table has roughly 170,000 distinct CDR3 sequences, roughly 9.4% appearing once. Sequencing used blood. The source of these receptors is a woman aged 18-29 years with Graves' hyperthyroidism that later progressed to Graves' ophthalmopathy.

This clonotype was observed at least ten times. The chain is built from TRBV28 and TRBJ1-2; D is undetermined. CDR1 MDHEN and CDR2 SYDVKM come from the germline V gene. The V gene lost 7 bases and the J gene lost 7 bases, with 10 bases spanning the gap. There are 11 residues in the CDR3. CDR3 amino acids: CASTSVAGYTF. The DNA of the CDR3 is TGTGCCAGCACTAGCGTCGCTGGCTACACCTTC.

This clonotype showed up many times. V gene TRBV6-5 combines with J gene TRBJ1-1; TRBD1 is a possible D gene (6 bases). V lost 0 bases and J 2 bases, leaving 7 bases between the germline ends. The CDR3 length is 14 residues. From germline, CDR1 is MNHEY and CDR2 SVGAGI. The CDR3 here is CASSYSDSNTEAFF. CDR3 DNA: TGTGCCAGCAGTTACTCGGACAGTAACACTGAAGCTTTCTTT.

V is TRBV2 and J is TRBJ2-5; no clear D. V was shortened by 2 bases and J by 2 bases, with 15 bases between the two germline ends. The length of the CDR3 is 16 residues. Looked up from germline, CDR1 is SNHLY and CDR2 is FYNNEI. The CDR3 spells CASSEPTDGHQETQYF. In DNA, the CDR3 is TGTGCCAGCAGTGAACCGACGGACGGCCATCAAGAGACCCAGTACTTC.

This clonotype has a count of ten or more. The chain uses TRBV27 and TRBJ1-4; 10 bases agree with TRBD1. The trim removed 5 bases at V and 8 bases at J, leaving 11 bases unmatched. The CDR3 is made up of 16 amino acids. Germline V gives CDR1 MNHEY, CDR2 SMNVEV (reference sequence). The CDR3 spells CASSPTGGQGNEKLFF. DNA of the CDR3: TGTGCCAGCAGTCCCACCGGGGGACAGGGGAACGAAAAACTGTTTTTT.

This clonotype was seen many times. The chain is built from TRBV3-1 and TRBJ1-1; possible D gene TRBD1, 5 bases. Trimming left V 1 base short and J 1 base short, with 7 bases between. CDR1 LGHDT and CDR2 YNNKEL come from the germline V gene (reference sequence). The CDR3 is 14 amino acids. The CDR3 DNA sequence: TGTGCCAGCAGCCAAGGGGGGTCGAACACTGAAGCTTTCTTT. Translated: CASSQGGSNTEAFF. The variable domain in full, with the rest retrieved from reference TRBV3-1 and TRBJ1-1, is DTAVSQTPKYLVTQMGNDKSIKCEQNLGHDTMYWYKQDSKKFLKIMFSYNNKELIINETVPNRFSPKSPDKAHLNLHINSLELGDSAVYFCASSQGGSNTEAFFGQGTRLTVV.

This clonotype was observed at least ten times. The chain is built from TRBV9 and TRBJ1-3; TRBD1 matches 8 bases. This CDR3 is 16 amino acids long. The ends lost 0 bases at V and 2 bases at J; junction bases unmatched: 4. Germline CDR1 reads SGDLS; CDR2 reads YYNGEE. The CDR3 spells CASSVGWTGTGNTIYF. The CDR3 DNA sequence: TGTGCCAGCAGCGTAGGTTGGACAGGGACTGGAAACACCATATATTTT.

Comments on this clonotype: This could be a read error, since a much larger clone is one nucleotide away. V and J are TRBV6-2 or TRBV6-3 and TRBJ2-7; 8 positions agree with TRBD2. Trimming took 4 bases from V and 3 from J; bases not matched to a gene: 17. The CDR3 totals 18 residues. Germline CDR1 is MNHEY and CDR2 is SVGEGT. The CDR3 DNA reads as TGTGCCAGCAGTTCTATACCCCGCTGGACTAGCCCCGTCTACGAGCAGTACTTC. Translated, it gives CASSSIPRWTSPVYEQYF.

This clonotype appeared many times. The rearrangement joins TRBV24-1 to TRBJ2-1; 9 bases fit TRBD1. CDR1 and CDR2 (germline): KGHDR, SFDVKD. V lost 2 bases to trimming and J lost 4 bases; unmatched junction nucleotides: 5. CDR3 length: 16 amino acids. In DNA form, the CDR3 reads TGTGCCACCAGTGATTCGGACAGGGGACGATACAATGAGCAGTTCTTC. Amino acids: CATSDSDRGRYNEQFF.